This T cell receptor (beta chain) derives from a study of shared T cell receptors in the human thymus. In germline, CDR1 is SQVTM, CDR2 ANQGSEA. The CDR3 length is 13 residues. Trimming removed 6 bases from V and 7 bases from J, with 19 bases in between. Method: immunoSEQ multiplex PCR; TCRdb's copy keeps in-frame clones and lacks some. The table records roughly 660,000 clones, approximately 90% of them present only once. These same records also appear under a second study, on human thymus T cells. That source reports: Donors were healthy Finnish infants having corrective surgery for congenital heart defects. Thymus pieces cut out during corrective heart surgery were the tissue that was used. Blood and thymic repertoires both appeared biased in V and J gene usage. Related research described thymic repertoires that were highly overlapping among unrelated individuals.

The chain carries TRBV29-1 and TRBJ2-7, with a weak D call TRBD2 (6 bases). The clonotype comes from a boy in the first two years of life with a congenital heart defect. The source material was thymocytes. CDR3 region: CSVVGGLGREQYF. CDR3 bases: TGCAGCGTGGTCGGAGGACTTGGGAGGGAGCAGTACTTC.